Presented here are 18 T cell receptor beta chains from one specimen sequenced in a study of shared clonotypes between healthy human individuals. Profiled with immunoSEQ multiplex PCR; TCRdb holds only in-frame clones, not every one. The data show about 1 million clones, 75% seen once. Source material: memory CD4+ T cells sorted from blood. The subset denotes: CD45RA-negative fraction. These receptors all come from a man between 18 and 29 years old in good health.

There are a few counts of this clone. The chain uses TRBV6-5 and TRBJ2-4, with D perhaps TRBD2 (6 bases). This CDR3 region has 15 residues. Trimming took off 5 bases at V and 7 bases at J, with 18 bases between the two ends. Germline assignment: CDR1 MNHEY and CDR2 SVGAGI. The CDR3 region has the DNA TGTGCCAGCAGTCCTCTCCGGGGGAACCTTAACATTCAGTACTTC. This translates into CASSPLRGNLNIQYF.

Note on this clone: A much larger clone sits a single nucleotide away, making a read error possible. Other DNA variants within this sample encode the same CDR3. This chain uses TRBV9 with TRBJ1-1, with D hard to call. The CDR3 runs 13 residues. The V and J ends lost 1 base and 1 base respectively, with 5 bases between them. In germline, CDR1 is SGDLS, CDR2 YYNGEE. The CDR3 region is CASSVSGNTEAFF. For the CDR3, the DNA is TGTGCCAGCAGCGTATCGGGGAACACTGAAGCTTTCTTT.

This rearrangement joins TRBV6-5 to TRBJ1-2; possibly TRBD1 for D (6 bases). The V and J ends lost 3 bases and 4 bases respectively, with 15 bases between them. The CDR3 is 15 amino acids. Germline V lookup: CDR1 MNHEY, CDR2 SVGAGI. The CDR3, as DNA: TGTGCCAGCAGTTATTCCCCGGGACACCCCTATGGCTACACCTTC. It yields the protein CASSYSPGHPYGYTF.

This chain uses TRBV6-1 with TRBJ2-3, with D unclear. Trimming removed 6 bases at V and 6 bases at J, with 10 bases between. The germline CDR1 and CDR2 sequences are MNHNS and SASEGT. This CDR3 spans 12 amino acids. The DNA for the CDR3 is TGTGCCAGCAGCGGAAGTCGCGATACGCAGTATTTT. Translated, it gives CASSGSRDTQYF.

This clone was found a few times. The rearrangement links TRBV7-6 to TRBJ2-5, with D tentatively TRBD2 (5 bases). The J call may be in error: the DNA end matches TRBJ2-7 better. Germline CDR1 is SGHVS and CDR2 is FNYEAQ. The CDR3 consists of 15 residues. The CDR3 protein is CASSLDEGWTYEQYF. The CDR3 DNA reads as TGTGCCAGCAGCTTAGATGAGGGATGGACCTACGAGCAGTACTTC.

The genes are TRBV28 and TRBJ1-1, with D tentatively TRBD1 (5 bases). Trimming removed 5 bases from V and 1 base from J, with 11 bases in between. There are 14 residues in the CDR3. CDR1 is MDHEN, CDR2 SYDVKM, per germline. CDR3 in amino acids: CASSGAGENTEAFF. The CDR3 DNA follows: TGTGCCAGCAGTGGGGCGGGGGAGAACACTGAAGCTTTCTTT.

V is TRBV4-3 and J is TRBJ2-3; TRBD1 matches at 12 bases. Germline V gene sequence: CDR1 LGHNA, CDR2 YSLEER. This CDR3 contains 16 residues. The V and J ends lost 3 bases and 4 bases, in that order; junction bases with no gene match: 5. The CDR3 coding sequence is TGCGCCAGCAGCCAGGGGGGGACAGGGGGCGCAGATACGCAGTATTTT. Translated, it gives CASSQGGTGGADTQYF.

This chain links TRBV5-4 with TRBJ1-6; no clear D. Germline CDR1 SGHNT, CDR2 YYREEE (reference sequence). CDR3 length: 14 amino acids. Between the trimmed V and J ends, which lost 1 base and 10 bases, there was a span of 12 bases. CDR3 residues: CASSLSGPGSPLHF. The CDR3 DNA follows: TGTGCCAGCAGCTTGAGTGGCCCCGGGTCACCCCTCCACTTT.

The rearrangement uses TRBV19 and TRBJ1-1; D is ambiguous. There are 14 residues in the CDR3. Trimming took 3 bases from V and 4 from J, leaving 12 bases between them. Germline CDR1 and CDR2: LNHDA and SQIVND (reference sequence). CDR3 protein: CASSIGSVITEAFF. As DNA, the CDR3 is TGTGCCAGTAGTATCGGGTCGGTGATCACTGAAGCTTTCTTT.

The gene calls are TRBV10-3 and TRBJ2-7; D is possibly TRBD1 (5 bases). CDR3 length: 15 residues. Germline loops: CDR1 ENHRY, CDR2 SYGVKD. The V and J ends lost 0 bases and 5 bases respectively, with 14 bases between them. In DNA, the CDR3 is TGTGCCATCAGTGAGTCGATTGGGGCCACCCACGAGCAGTACTTC. As protein: CAISESIGATHEQYF.

The V gene is TRBV15, the J gene TRBJ2-4, with TRBD1 identical over 9 bases. The CDR3 sequence is 14 residues long. J was trimmed by 12 bases and V by 6 bases; bases with no gene match: 12. CDR1 LNHNV and CDR2 YYDKDF come from the germline V gene (reference sequence). The CDR3 region is CATSQGQGFENQYF. The CDR3 DNA reads as TGTGCCACCAGTCAGGGACAGGGCTTTGAGAATCAGTACTTC.

This chain uses TRBV9 with TRBJ2-1; D is perhaps TRBD2 (6 bases). Germline CDR1 SGDLS, CDR2 YYNGEE. V gave up 2 bases and J gave up 2 bases, with 11 bases separating them. CDR3 length: 15 residues. The CDR3 spells CASSVGREPYNEQFF. In nucleotides, the CDR3 is TGTGCCAGCAGCGTGGGCCGGGAGCCCTACAATGAGCAGTTCTTC.

This clone was seen just once. This chain uses TRBV29-1 with TRBJ2-1; 9 bases are shared with TRBD2. CDR1 is SQVTM and CDR2 is ANQGSEA in the germline V gene. The ends lost 6 bases at V and 5 bases at J; junction bases unmatched: 11. CDR3 size: 15 residues. The CDR3 spells CSVGGSGRIHNEQFF. CDR3 DNA: TGCAGCGTCGGGGGTAGCGGGAGAATCCACAATGAGCAGTTCTTC.

The rearrangement uses TRBV5-1 and TRBJ2-5; 10 nucleotides align to TRBD1. CDR3 length equals 15 residues. The V and J ends lost 3 bases and 3 bases, in that order; junction bases with no gene match: 5. Germline-derived CDR1 and CDR2 are SGHRS and YFSETQ. Here the CDR3 reads CASSSGTGEEETQYF. DNA of the CDR3: TGCGCCAGCAGCTCCGGGACAGGGGAGGAAGAGACCCAGTACTTC.

This clone was detected only once. The rearrangement uses TRBV28 and TRBJ1-2; 11 bases line up with TRBD1. Germline V lookup: CDR1 MDHEN, CDR2 SYDVKM. V lost 6 bases, J lost 5 bases, and 11 bases stayed unmatched. The CDR3 loop spans 16 amino acids. The CDR3 spells CASRPPGQGVSYGYTF. For the CDR3, the DNA is TGTGCCAGCAGGCCCCCGGGACAGGGGGTTTCGTATGGCTACACCTTC.

The chain couples TRBV5-1 to TRBJ2-7, with 10 bases fitting TRBD2. The CDR3 length is 15 residues. Trimming took 4 bases from V and 5 from J; bases not matched to a gene: 9. Germline CDR1 reads SGHRS; CDR2 reads YFSETQ. The CDR3 DNA follows: TGCGCCAGCAGCGAAACCGGGACTAGCGTTGACGAGCAGTACTTC. Amino acids: CASSETGTSVDEQYF.

The chain couples TRBV6-5 to TRBJ2-1, with 9 bases aligning to TRBD2. The CDR3 sequence is 14 residues long. V shed 8 bases, J shed 10 bases, and the junction held 12 bases outside the gene matches. Germline CDR1 is MNHEY and CDR2 is SVGAGI. CDR3 nucleotide sequence: TGTGCCAGCTTTGTGAGCGGGGGGCGAAGGGAGCAGTTCTTC. Its protein product is CASFVSGGRREQFF.

V is TRBV7-9 and J is TRBJ2-1; 8 bases are shared with TRBD2. CDR3 size: 16 residues. Germline CDR1 reads SEHNR; CDR2 reads FQNEAQ (reference sequence). After removal of 2 bases from V and 9 bases from J, the junction contained 12 bases not matched to a gene. The CDR3 DNA is TGTGCCAGCAGCTTAAAGTCCCAGCGGGGGTTGAGTGAGCAGTTCTTC. It codes for CASSLKSQRGLSEQFF.